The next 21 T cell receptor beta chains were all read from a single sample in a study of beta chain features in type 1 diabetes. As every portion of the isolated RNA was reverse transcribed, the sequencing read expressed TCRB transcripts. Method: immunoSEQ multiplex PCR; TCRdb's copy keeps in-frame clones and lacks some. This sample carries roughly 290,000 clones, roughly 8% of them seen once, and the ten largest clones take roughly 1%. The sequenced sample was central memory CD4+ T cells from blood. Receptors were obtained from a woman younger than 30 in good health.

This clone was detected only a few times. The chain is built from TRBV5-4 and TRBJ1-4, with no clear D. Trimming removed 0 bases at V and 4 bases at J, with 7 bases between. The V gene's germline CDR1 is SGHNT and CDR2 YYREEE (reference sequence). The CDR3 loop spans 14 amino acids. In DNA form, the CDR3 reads TGTGCCAGCAGCTTGGGGATGGATAATGAAAAACTGTTTTTT. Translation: CASSLGMDNEKLFF.

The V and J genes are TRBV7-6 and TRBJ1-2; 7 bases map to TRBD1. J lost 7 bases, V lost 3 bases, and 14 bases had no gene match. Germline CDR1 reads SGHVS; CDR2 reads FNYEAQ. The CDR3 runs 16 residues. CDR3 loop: CASSFGNRGTSSGYTF. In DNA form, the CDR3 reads TGTGCCAGCAGCTTTGGAAACAGGGGAACTTCAAGTGGCTACACCTTC.

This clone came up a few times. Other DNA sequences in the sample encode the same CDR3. The CDR3 sequence: CASSYGPSSYNEQFF. CDR3 DNA sequence: TGTGCCAGCAGTTACGGACCTAGCTCCTACAATGAGCAGTTCTTC. The gene calls are TRBV6-5 and TRBJ2-1; no firm D call. Trimming removed 2 bases at V and 0 bases at J, with 8 bases between. The CDR3 runs to 15 residues. The germline V gene has CDR1 MNHEY and CDR2 SVGAGI.

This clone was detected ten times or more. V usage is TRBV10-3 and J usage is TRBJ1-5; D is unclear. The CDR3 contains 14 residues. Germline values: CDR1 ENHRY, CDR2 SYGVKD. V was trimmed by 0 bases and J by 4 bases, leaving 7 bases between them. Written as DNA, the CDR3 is TGTGCCATCAGTGAGTCTCAGGTGAATCAGCCCCAGCATTTT. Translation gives CAISESQVNQPQHF.

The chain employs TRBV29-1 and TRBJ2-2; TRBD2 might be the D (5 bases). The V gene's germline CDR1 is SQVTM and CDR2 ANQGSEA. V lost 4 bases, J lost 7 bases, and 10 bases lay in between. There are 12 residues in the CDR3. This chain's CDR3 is CSVGIEGGELFF. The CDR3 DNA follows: TGCAGCGTTGGGATCGAGGGCGGGGAGCTGTTTTTT.

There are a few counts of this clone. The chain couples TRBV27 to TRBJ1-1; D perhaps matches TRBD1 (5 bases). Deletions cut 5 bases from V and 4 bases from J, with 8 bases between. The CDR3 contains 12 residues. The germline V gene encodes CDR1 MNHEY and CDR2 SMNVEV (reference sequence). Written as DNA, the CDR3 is TGTGCCAGCAGTGGGGGGGTCACTGAAGCTTTCTTT. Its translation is CASSGGVTEAFF.

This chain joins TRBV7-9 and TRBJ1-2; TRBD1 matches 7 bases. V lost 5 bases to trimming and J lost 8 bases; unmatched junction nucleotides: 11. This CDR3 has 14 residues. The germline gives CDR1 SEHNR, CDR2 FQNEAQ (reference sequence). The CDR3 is CASSQHDRVEGYTF. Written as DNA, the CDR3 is TGTGCCAGCAGCCAACACGACAGGGTAGAGGGCTACACCTTC. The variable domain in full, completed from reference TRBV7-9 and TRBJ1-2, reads DTGVSQNPRHKITKRGQNVTFRCDPISEHNRLYWYRQTLGQGPEFLTYFQNEAQLEKSRLLSDRFSAERPKGSFSTLEIQRTEQGDSAMYLCASSQHDRVEGYTFGSGTRLTVV.

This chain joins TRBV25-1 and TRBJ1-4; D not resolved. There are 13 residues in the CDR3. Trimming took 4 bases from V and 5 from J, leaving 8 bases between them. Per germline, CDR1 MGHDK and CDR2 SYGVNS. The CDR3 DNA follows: TGTGCCAGCAGTGGGAACCAAAATGAAAAACTGTTTTTT. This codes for CASSGNQNEKLFF. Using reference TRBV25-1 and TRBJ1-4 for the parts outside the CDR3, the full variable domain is EADIYQTPRYLVIGTGKKITLECSQTMGHDKMYWYQQDPGMELHLIHYSYGVNSTEKGDLSSESTVSRIRTEHFPLTLESARPSHTSQYLCASSGNQNEKLFFGSGTQLSVL.

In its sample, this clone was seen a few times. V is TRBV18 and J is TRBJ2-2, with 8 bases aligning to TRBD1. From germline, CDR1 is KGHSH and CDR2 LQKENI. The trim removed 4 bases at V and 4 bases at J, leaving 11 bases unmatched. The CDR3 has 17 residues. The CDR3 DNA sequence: TGTGCCAGCTCACTGATGTCAATCCAGGGGGCCACCGGGGAGCTGTTTTTT. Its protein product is CASSLMSIQGATGELFF.

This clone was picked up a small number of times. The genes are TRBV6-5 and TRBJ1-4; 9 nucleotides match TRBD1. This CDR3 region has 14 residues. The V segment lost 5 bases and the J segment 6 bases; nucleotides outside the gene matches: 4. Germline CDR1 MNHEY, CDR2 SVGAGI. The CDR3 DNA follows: TGTGCCAGCAGTCCCGGGACAGGGCATGAAAAACTGTTTTTT. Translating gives CASSPGTGHEKLFF.

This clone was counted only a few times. CDR3 in amino acids: CASSPGTIYNEQFF. CDR3 DNA: TGTGCCAGCAGTCCCGGGACTATCTACAATGAGCAGTTCTTC. This rearrangement joins TRBV27 to TRBJ2-1; the match to TRBD2 covers 7 bases. Germline lookup yields CDR1 MNHEY and CDR2 SMNVEV (reference sequence). V gave up 5 bases and J gave up 3 bases; unmatched junction bases: 4. The CDR3 spans 14 residues.

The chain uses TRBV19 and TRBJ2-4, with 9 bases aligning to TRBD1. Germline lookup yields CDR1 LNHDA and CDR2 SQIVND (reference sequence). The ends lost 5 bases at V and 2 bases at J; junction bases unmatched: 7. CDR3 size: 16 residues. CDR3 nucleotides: TGTGCCAGTAGTTATTCAGGACAGGGGACCAAAAACATTCAGTACTTC. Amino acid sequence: CASSYSGQGTKNIQYF.

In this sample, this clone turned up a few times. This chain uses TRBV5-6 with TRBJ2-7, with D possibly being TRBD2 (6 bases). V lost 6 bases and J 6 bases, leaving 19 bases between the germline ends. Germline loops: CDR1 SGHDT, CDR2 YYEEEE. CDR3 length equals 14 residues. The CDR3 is CASNSASVRGEQYV. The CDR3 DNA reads TGTGCCAGCAATTCCGCTAGCGTGAGGGGCGAGCAGTACGTC.

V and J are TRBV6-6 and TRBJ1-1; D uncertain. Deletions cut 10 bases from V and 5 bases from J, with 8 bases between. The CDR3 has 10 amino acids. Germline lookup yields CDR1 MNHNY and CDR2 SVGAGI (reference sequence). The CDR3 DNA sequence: TGTGCCATCGGGAGGACTGAAGCTTTCTTT. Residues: CAIGRTEAFF.

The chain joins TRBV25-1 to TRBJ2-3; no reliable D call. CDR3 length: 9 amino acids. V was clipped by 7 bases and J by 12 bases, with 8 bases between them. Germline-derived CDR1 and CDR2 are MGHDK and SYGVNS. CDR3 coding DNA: TGTGCCAGCACACCTATCCAGTATTTT. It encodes CASTPIQYF.

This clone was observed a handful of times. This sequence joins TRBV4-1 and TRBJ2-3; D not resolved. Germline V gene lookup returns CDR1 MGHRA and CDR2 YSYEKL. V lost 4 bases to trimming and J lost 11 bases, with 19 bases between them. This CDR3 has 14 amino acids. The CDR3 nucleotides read TGCGCCAGCAGCCCTTCGCCCGGTTCCTCTCTGCAGTATTTT. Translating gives CASSPSPGSSLQYF.

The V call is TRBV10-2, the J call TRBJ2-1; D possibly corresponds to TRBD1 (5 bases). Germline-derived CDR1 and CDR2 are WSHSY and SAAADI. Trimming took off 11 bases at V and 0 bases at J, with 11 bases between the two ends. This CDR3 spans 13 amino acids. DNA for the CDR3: TGCGCCGGGGCGGAGAGCTCCTACAATGAGCAGTTCTTC. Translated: CAGAESSYNEQFF.

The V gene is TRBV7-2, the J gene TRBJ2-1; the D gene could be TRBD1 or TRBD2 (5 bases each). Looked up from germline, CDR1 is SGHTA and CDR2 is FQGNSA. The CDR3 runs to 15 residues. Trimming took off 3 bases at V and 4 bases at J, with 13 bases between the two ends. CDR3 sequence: CASSLGPTRYNEQFF. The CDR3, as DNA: TGTGCCAGCAGCTTGGGACCTACCAGATACAATGAGCAGTTCTTC.

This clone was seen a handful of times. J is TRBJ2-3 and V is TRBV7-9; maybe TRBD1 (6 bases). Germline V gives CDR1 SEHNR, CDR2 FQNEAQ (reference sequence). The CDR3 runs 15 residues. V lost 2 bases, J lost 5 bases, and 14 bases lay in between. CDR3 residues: CASSLSGAPKDTQYF. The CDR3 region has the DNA TGTGCCAGCAGCTTATCAGGGGCCCCCAAAGATACGCAGTATTTT.

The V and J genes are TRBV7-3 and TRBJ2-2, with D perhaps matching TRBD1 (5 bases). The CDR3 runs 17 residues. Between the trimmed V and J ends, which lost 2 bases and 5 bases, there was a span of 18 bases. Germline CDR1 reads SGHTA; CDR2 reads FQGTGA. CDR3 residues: CASSLDSLQGGTGELFF. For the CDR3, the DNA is TGTGCCAGCAGCTTAGACAGCCTTCAAGGCGGAACCGGGGAGCTGTTTTTT.

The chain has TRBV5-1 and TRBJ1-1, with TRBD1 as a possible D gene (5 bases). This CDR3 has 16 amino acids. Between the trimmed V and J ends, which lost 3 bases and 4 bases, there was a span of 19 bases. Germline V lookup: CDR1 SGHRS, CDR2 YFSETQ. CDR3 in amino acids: CASSWSGSGSATEAFF. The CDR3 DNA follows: TGCGCCAGCAGCTGGTCCGGATCAGGGTCGGCCACTGAAGCTTTCTTT.